A single sample is the source of the 18 T cell receptor beta chains below, sequenced in a study of graft-versus-host responses after intestinal transplantation. TCRdb keeps only in-frame clones here, not all; method: immunoSEQ multiplex PCR. The sample records 20,000 to 30,000 clones, roughly 85% being singletons. The material was PBMCs, obtained approximately 29 days after intestinal transplant. The receptors derive from a human patient who received an intestinal transplant, so some T cells may come from the graft donor.

This clone appeared once. The rearrangement links TRBV2 to TRBJ1-1; no reliable D call. Trimming removed 2 bases from V and 3 bases from J, with 7 bases in between. In germline, CDR1 is SNHLY, CDR2 FYNNEI. The CDR3 sequence is 13 residues long. The CDR3 region has the DNA TGTGCCAGCAGTGAATACAGCTACACTGAAGCTTTCTTT. Its translation: CASSEYSYTEAFF. Full variable domain (rest looked up from reference TRBV2 and TRBJ1-1): EPEVTQTPSHQVTQMGQEVILRCVPISNHLYFYWYRQILGQKVEFLVSFYNNEISEKSEIFDDQFSVERPDGSNFTLKIRSTKLEDSAMYFCASSEYSYTEAFFGQGTRLTVV.

This clone was counted once. Written as DNA, the CDR3 is TGTGCCAGCAGTTCCCTGGCAGATAATTCACCCCTCCACTTT. Encoded protein: CASSSLADNSPLHF. The rearrangement uses TRBV27 and TRBJ1-6; D not resolved. Germline assignment: CDR1 MNHEY and CDR2 SMNVEV (reference sequence). V lost 4 bases and J 5 bases, leaving 9 bases between the germline ends. The CDR3 runs to 14 residues.

The rearrangement joins TRBV5-1 to TRBJ1-1, with D unresolved. V lost 2 bases to trimming and J lost 0 bases, with 14 bases between them. Germline CDR1 SGHRS, CDR2 YFSETQ. There are 16 residues in the CDR3. As DNA, the CDR3 is TGCGCCAGCAGCTTCAGTGGAGGCGGCATGAACACTGAAGCTTTCTTT. Translation: CASSFSGGGMNTEAFF.

Details on this clone: The sample contains more than one DNA sequence encoding this CDR3. This CDR3 reads CASSPLGTGGRGGEQYF. CDR3 bases: TGTGCCAGCAGCCCACTCGGGACAGGGGGTCGGGGTGGCGAGCAGTACTTC. The chain joins TRBV7-6 to TRBJ2-7, with TRBD1 identical over 11 bases. The V gene's germline CDR1 is SGHVS and CDR2 FNYEAQ. V shed 5 bases and J 6 bases; nucleotides not matched to a gene: 15. The CDR3 runs 17 residues.

V is TRBV19 and J is TRBJ2-5; D might be TRBD1 (6 bases). The CDR3 runs 14 residues. Germline V gives CDR1 LNHDA, CDR2 SQIVND (reference sequence). V dropped 5 bases and J dropped 7 bases, with 17 bases sitting between them. In nucleotides, the CDR3 is TGTGCCAGTAGTCCTAACAGGGAAGGCGGGACCCAGTACTTC. Protein: CASSPNREGGTQYF.

The rearrangement uses TRBV2 and TRBJ2-7; D gene uncertain. Germline V gives CDR1 SNHLY, CDR2 FYNNEI. V was shortened by 1 base and J by 2 bases, with 6 bases between the two germline ends. The CDR3 is 13 residues long. CDR3 DNA sequence: TGTGCCAGCAGTGAAGGCGTGACCTACGAGCAGTACTTC. Protein: CASSEGVTYEQYF.

The sample holds a few counts of this clone. The chain joins TRBV6-1 to TRBJ1-2; no definite D call. Germline CDR1 reads MNHNS; CDR2 reads SASEGT. V lost 3 bases and J lost 5, with 4 bases in between. The CDR3 sequence is 11 residues long. The CDR3 is CASSEGYGYTF. The DNA of the CDR3 is TGTGCCAGCAGTGAGGGGTATGGCTACACCTTC.

The J gene is TRBJ2-2, the V gene TRBV7-3; the D gene is possibly TRBD2 (6 bases). The CDR3 has 16 residues. V was cut by 2 bases and J by 7 bases, with 17 bases left in between. Germline CDR1 and CDR2: SGHTA and FQGTGA. The CDR3 protein is CASSLLGQGGGGELFF. CDR3 DNA sequence: TGTGCCAGCAGCTTATTAGGGCAGGGAGGCGGCGGGGAGCTGTTTTTT.

This chain uses TRBV29-1 with TRBJ2-7; TRBD1 matches at 8 bases. V lost 7 bases and J lost 3; bases outside the gene matches: 8. The V gene's germline CDR1 is SQVTM and CDR2 ANQGSEA. This CDR3 region has 13 residues. DNA for the CDR3: TGCAGCGCCCGACAGGGGCTGAACTACGAGCAGTACTTC. Its protein product is CSARQGLNYEQYF.

The chain is built from TRBV9 and TRBJ2-7; D gene ambiguous. CDR1 is SGDLS and CDR2 is YYNGEE in the germline V gene. Trimming left V 0 bases short and J 0 bases short, with 10 bases between. CDR3 length equals 15 residues. CDR3: CASSVGLDPSYEQYF. The CDR3 DNA follows: TGTGCCAGCAGCGTAGGTCTGGATCCCTCCTACGAGCAGTACTTC.

The chain couples TRBV2 to TRBJ2-7; TRBD2 is a possible D gene (5 bases). CDR3 length: 11 amino acids. From germline, CDR1 is SNHLY and CDR2 FYNNEI. Trimming removed 6 bases from V and 3 bases from J, with 6 bases in between. The CDR3 bases are TGTGCCAGCAGCGCGGGCTACGAGCAGTACTTC. Translated: CASSAGYEQYF.

CDR3 residues: CASSLTDSSYEQYF. In DNA form, the CDR3 reads TGTGCCAGCAGTCTAACGGACAGTAGCTACGAGCAGTACTTC. The chain couples TRBV27 to TRBJ2-7, with D perhaps matching TRBD1 (6 bases). The V gene's germline CDR1 is MNHEY and CDR2 SMNVEV (reference sequence). V lost 5 bases and J 3 bases, leaving 14 bases between the germline ends. The CDR3 is 14 amino acids.

This chain connects TRBV28 to TRBJ2-5; 10 nucleotides align to TRBD1. The CDR3 covers 15 residues. With V trimmed by 5 bases and J by 0 bases, 3 bases remained unmatched. CDR1 is MDHEN, CDR2 SYDVKM, per germline. The CDR3 DNA is TGTGCCAGCAGTCGGACAGGGGGAGACCAAGAGACCCAGTACTTC. This sequence encodes CASSRTGGDQETQYF.

This chain joins TRBV5-4 and TRBJ1-5, with D perhaps matching TRBD1 (5 bases). This CDR3 contains 14 residues. Deletions cut 0 bases from V and 6 bases from J, with 10 bases between. CDR1 and CDR2 from the germline V gene are SGHNT and YYREEE (reference sequence). CDR3 DNA: TGTGCCAGCAGCTTGGGACCCGGGGGTCAGCCCCAGCATTTT. Protein sequence: CASSLGPGGQPQHF.

This clone was detected only once. The chain carries TRBV11-2 and TRBJ1-1; TRBD1 agrees at 7 bases. Looked up from germline, CDR1 is SGHAT and CDR2 is FQNNGV. The junction had 1 base not matched to a gene; V was cut back by 3 bases and J by 0 bases. The CDR3 is 14 residues long. CDR3 in amino acids: CASSLTGMNTEAFF. CDR3 DNA: TGTGCCAGCAGCTTGACAGGGATGAACACTGAAGCTTTCTTT.

Comments on this clone: At the DNA level, this CDR3 is encoded by other sequences in the same sample as well. This chain links TRBV19 with TRBJ1-3; possibly TRBD1 for D (6 bases). The germline V gene encodes CDR1 LNHDA and CDR2 SQIVND (reference sequence). There are 13 residues in the CDR3. The V end lost 10 bases, the J end lost 4 bases, and 14 bases lay between the germline ends. DNA of the CDR3: TGTGCCACGTCAGGGGTGGGCGGAAACACCATATATTTT. This encodes CATSGVGGNTIYF.

V is TRBV28 and J is TRBJ2-5; the match to TRBD2 covers 9 bases. Germline values: CDR1 MDHEN, CDR2 SYDVKM. Unmatched junction bases numbered 19, after V lost 0 bases and J lost 2 bases. The CDR3 has 21 amino acids. In nucleotides, the CDR3 is TGTGCCAGCAGTTTATGCCCGATCCACCCAGCAATCGGACTAGCGCAAGAGACCCAGTACTTC. It is translated as CASSLCPIHPAIGLAQETQYF.

This sequence joins TRBV7-8 and TRBJ2-4; a possible D gene is TRBD2 (5 bases). The germline gives CDR1 SGHVS, CDR2 FQNEAQ. Trimming removed 4 bases at V and 0 bases at J, with 10 bases between. CDR3 length: 15 residues. The CDR3 protein is CASSSERVAKNIQYF. The CDR3 DNA reads as TGTGCCAGCAGCTCCGAGAGGGTAGCCAAAAACATTCAGTACTTC.